This T cell receptor (beta chain) came from a study of immune characterization of retroperitoneal liposarcoma. Each CDR3 protein gets one entry after TCRdb re-called the PCR reads with MiXCR. The sample includes around 1,400 distinct CDR3 sequences, over 35% of them seen just once. Germline CDR1 and CDR2: MNHNS and SASEGT. V gave up 2 bases and J gave up 2 bases, with 17 bases separating them. The CDR3 has 17 amino acids. Sequences were obtained from tumor tissue. The rearrangement joins TRBV6-1 to TRBJ2-3; D perhaps matches TRBD1 (5 bases). This TCR came from a male donor with retroperitoneal liposarcoma. DNA for the CDR3: TGTGCCAGCAGTGAATCGTGGGTGGCAGGGAACACAGATACGCAGTATTTT. Encoded protein: CASSESWVAGNTDTQYF.